This record concerns one TCR beta chain sequence. This clone was detected many times. Its recognized antigen is unknown. No quality values exist for individual bases; no much larger clone is one base distant. For this chain, trimming is 5 bases at the V end and 6 bases at the J end, and the number of junction bases without a gene match is 8. The germline V gene (reference sequence) yields GTSNPN for CDR1 and SVGIG for CDR2. Spanning cysteine to phenylalanine, the CDR3 consists of 15 amino acids. This entry keeps only the CDR3 DNA: 45 bases, framed from base 1. No treatment had been received by any patient before thyroid surgery. Using T-cell receptor beta sequencing, the researchers looked back retrospectively at clinical samples from patients, gathered between about 2011 and 2019. Library preparation used PCR. The instrument was an Illumina HiSeq 4000. The TCR beta-chain CDR3 region of each patient was profiled by high-throughput sequencing. In the source study's methods: Drawing on CDR3 differences between clinicopathological groups, the researchers built a classifier meant to tell apart patients with distant-metastatic papillary thyroid cancer. To measure repertoire diversity the researchers used the Shannon index, while the Morisita-Horn index served to gauge how similar the tumor and blood repertoires were. TCRdb ran its own pipeline on the public reads, namely fastp trimming at Q25 and MiXCR clone calling, and kept in-frame beta chains. Clone size and V and J calls follow TCRdb, not the original study. Here the sample has tens of thousands of clones; approximately 12% occur a single time. The top ten hold over 4% of the sample.

The sample belongs to a study of metastatic and nonmetastatic thyroid tumors (dated by TCRdb to about 2020). Some background on the complete study: Repertoires were compared across peripheral blood and tumor or nodule tissue samples from malignant and benign thyroid patients.

Study-wide findings and limitations: In both blood and tumor samples, malignant tumors were reported to have significantly higher TCR beta diversity than benign nodules.

The sequence was obtained from a female donor with papillary thyroid cancer or a benign thyroid nodule (not recorded which). Some clones in this sample may be carry-over from other donors' samples. The rearrangement combines TRBV30 with TRBJ2-3; 13 bases in the middle match TRBD2. The sequenced material came from blood. The base sequence is TGTGCCTGGGGCCGGACTAGCGGGAGAGGGGATACGCAGTATTTT. This encodes CAWGRTSGRGDTQYF. Supplemented by the reference TRBV30 and TRBJ2-3 proteins around the CDR3, the complete variable domain is SQTIHQWPATLVQPVGSPLSLECTVEGTSNPNLYWYRQAAGRGLQLLFYSVGIGQISSEVPQNLSASRPQDRQFILSSKKLLLSDSGFYLCAWGRTSGRGDTQYFGPGTRLTVL.